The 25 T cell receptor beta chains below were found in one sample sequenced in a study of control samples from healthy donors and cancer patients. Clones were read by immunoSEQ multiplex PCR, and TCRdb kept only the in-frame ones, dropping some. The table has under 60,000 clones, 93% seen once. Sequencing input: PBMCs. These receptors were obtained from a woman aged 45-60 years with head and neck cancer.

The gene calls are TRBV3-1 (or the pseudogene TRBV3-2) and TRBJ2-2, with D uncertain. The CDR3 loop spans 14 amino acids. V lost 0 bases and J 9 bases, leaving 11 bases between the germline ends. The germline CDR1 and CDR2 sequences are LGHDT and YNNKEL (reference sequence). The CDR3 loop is CASSQEGLYRELFF. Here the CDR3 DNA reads TGTGCCAGCAGCCAAGAAGGGCTGTACCGGGAGCTGTTTTTT.

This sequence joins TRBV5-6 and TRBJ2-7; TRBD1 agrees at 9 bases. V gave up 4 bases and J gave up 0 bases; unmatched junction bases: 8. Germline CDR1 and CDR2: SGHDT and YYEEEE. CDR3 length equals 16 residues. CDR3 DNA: TGTGCCAGCAGCGGTGGACAGGGGTCCATCTCCTACGAGCAGTACTTC. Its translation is CASSGGQGSISYEQYF.

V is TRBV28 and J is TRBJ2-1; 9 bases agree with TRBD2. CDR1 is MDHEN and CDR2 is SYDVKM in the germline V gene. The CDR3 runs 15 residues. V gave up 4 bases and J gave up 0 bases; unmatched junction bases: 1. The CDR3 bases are TGTGCCAGCAGTTCAGCGGGGGGCTCCTACAATGAGCAGTTCTTC. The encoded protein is CASSSAGGSYNEQFF.

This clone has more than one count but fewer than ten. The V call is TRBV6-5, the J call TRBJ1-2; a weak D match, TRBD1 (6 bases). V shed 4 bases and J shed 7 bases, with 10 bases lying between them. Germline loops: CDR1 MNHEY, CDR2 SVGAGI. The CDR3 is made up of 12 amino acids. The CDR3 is CASSFNRVGYTF. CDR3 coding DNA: TGTGCCAGCAGTTTCAACAGGGTTGGCTACACCTTC.

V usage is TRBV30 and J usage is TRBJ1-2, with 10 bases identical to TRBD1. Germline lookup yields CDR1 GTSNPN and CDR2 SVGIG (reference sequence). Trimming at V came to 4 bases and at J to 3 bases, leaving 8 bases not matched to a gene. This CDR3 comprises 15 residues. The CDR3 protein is CAWTPDRGLYYGYTF. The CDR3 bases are TGTGCCTGGACCCCCGACAGGGGGCTATACTATGGCTACACCTTC.

CDR3 DNA: TGCAGTGCAACAGGTCGTGAAGCTTTCTTT. Encoded protein: CSATGREAFF. The chain couples TRBV20-1 to TRBJ1-1; TRBD1 is a possible D gene (5 bases). CDR3 size: 10 residues. The V gene's germline CDR1 is DFQATT and CDR2 SNEGSKA (reference sequence). With 6 bases removed from V and 7 bases from J, the gap between germline ends came to 9 bases.

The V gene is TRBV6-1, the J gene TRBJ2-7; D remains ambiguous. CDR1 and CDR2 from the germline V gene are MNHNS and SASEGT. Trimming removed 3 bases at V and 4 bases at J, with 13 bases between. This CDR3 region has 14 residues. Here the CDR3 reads CASSEVGIRYEQYF. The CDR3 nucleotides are TGTGCCAGCAGTGAGGTAGGGATTCGGTACGAGCAGTACTTC.

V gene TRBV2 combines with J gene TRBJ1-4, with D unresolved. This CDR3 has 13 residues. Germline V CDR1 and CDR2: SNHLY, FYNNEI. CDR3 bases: TGTGCAGACGGCGGAGCAACTAATGAAAAACTGTTTTTT. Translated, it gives CADGGATNEKLFF.

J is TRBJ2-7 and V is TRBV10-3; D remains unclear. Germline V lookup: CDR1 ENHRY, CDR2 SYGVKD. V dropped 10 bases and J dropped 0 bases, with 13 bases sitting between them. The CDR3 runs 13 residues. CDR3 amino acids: CATLGGVSYEQYF. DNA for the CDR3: TGTGCCACTCTGGGCGGTGTCTCCTACGAGCAGTACTTC.

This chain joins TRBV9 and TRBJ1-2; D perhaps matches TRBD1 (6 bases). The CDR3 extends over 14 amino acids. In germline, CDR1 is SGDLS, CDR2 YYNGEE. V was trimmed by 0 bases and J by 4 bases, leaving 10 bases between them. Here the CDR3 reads CASSVEGDTYGYTF. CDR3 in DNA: TGTGCCAGCAGCGTAGAGGGGGACACCTATGGCTACACCTTC.

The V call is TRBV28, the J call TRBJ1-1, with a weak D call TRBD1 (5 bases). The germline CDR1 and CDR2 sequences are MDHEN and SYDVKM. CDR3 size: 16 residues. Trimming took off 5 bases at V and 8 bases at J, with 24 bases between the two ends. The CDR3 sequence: CASSLPEMGGDTEAFF. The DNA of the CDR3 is TGTGCCAGCAGTCTCCCAGAGATGGGGGGGGATACGGAAGCTTTCTTT.

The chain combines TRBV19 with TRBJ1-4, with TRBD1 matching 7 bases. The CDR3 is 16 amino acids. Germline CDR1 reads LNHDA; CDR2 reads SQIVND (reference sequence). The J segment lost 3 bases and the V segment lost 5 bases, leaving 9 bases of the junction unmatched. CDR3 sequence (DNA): TGTGCCAGTAGTCCAACTTTGGGACAGTCTAATGAAAAACTGTTTTTT. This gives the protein CASSPTLGQSNEKLFF.

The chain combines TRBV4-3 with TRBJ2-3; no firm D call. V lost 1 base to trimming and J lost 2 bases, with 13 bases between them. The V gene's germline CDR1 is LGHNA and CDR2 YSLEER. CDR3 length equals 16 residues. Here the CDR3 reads CASSQGEARFTDTQYF. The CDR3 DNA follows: TGCGCCAGCAGCCAAGGGGAAGCGCGGTTCACAGATACGCAGTATTTT.

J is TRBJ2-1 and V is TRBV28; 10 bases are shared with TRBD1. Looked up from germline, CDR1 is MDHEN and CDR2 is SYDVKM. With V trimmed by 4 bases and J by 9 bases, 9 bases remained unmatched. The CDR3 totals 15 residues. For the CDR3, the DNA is TGTGCCAGCAGTTCGACAGGGGGCTTGGGGGGTGAGCAGTTCTTC. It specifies CASSSTGGLGGEQFF. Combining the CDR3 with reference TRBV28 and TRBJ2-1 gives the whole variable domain DVKVTQSSRYLVKRTGEKVFLECVQDMDHENMFWYRQDPGLGLRLIYFSYDVKMKEKGDIPEGYSVSREKKERFSLILESASTNQTSMYLCASSSTGGLGGEQFFGPGTRLTVL.

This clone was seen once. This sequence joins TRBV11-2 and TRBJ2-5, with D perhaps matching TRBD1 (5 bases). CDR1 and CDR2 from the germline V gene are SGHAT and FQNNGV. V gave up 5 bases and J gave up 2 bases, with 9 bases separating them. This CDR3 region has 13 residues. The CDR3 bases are TGTGCCAGCAGCCCGACAGTACAAGAGACCCAGTACTTC. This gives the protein CASSPTVQETQYF.

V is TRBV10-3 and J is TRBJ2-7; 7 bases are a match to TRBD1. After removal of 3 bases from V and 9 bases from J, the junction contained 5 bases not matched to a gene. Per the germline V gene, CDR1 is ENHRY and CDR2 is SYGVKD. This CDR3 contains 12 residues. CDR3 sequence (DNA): TGTGCCATCAGTGAATCAAGGACAGGGCAGTACTTC. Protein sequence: CAISESRTGQYF.

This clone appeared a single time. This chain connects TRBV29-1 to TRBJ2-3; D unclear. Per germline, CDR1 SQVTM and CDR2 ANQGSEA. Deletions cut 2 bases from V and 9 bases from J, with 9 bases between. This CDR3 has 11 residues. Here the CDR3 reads CSVEPRGTQYF. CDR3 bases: TGCAGCGTTGAACCCAGAGGCACGCAGTATTTT.

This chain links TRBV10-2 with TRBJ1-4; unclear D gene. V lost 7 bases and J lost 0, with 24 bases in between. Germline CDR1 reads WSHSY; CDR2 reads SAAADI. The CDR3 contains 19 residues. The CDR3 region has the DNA TGCGCCAGCACCTCGGTGAAGGCTCTTCCCCCGTCAACTAATGAAAAACTGTTTTTT. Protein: CASTSVKALPPSTNEKLFF.

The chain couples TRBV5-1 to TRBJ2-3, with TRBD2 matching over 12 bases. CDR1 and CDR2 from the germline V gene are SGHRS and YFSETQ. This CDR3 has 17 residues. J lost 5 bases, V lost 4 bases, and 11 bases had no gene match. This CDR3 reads CASSSLSSGGAEDTQYF. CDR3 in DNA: TGCGCCAGCAGCAGTCTCTCTAGCGGGGGGGCTGAAGATACGCAGTATTTT.

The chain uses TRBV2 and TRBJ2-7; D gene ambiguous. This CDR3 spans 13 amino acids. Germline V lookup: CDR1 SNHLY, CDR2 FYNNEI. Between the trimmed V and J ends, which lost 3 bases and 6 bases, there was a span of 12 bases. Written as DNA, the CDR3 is TGTGCCAGCAGTGACGGGCCTCCCACCGAGCAGTACTTC. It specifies CASSDGPPTEQYF. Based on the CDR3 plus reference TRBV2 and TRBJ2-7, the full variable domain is EPEVTQTPSHQVTQMGQEVILRCVPISNHLYFYWYRQILGQKVEFLVSFYNNEISEKSEIFDDQFSVERPDGSNFTLKIRSTKLEDSAMYFCASSDGPPTEQYFGPGTRLTVT.

CDR3 amino acids: CASSPGTGFSNQPQHF. The CDR3 nucleotides read TGTGCCAGCAGCCCAGGGACGGGTTTCAGCAATCAGCCCCAGCATTTT. J is TRBJ1-5 and V is TRBV7-2; a weak D match, TRBD1 (5 bases). V gave up 5 bases and J gave up 1 base, with 15 bases separating them. The CDR3 runs 16 residues. The germline CDR1 and CDR2 sequences are SGHTA and FQGNSA.

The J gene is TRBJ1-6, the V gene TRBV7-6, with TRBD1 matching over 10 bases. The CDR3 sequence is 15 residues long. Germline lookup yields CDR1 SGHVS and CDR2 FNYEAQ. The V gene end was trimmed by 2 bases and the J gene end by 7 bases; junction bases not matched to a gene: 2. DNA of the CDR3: TGTGCCAGCAGCTTAATGGGACAGGGGAATTCACCCCTCCACTTT. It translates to CASSLMGQGNSPLHF.

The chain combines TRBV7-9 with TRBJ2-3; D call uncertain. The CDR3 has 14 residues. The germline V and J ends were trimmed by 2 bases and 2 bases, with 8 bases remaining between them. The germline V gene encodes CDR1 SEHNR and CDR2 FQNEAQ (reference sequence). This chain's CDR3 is CASSLSGHTDTQYF. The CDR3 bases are TGTGCCAGCAGCTTATCGGGCCACACAGATACGCAGTATTTT.

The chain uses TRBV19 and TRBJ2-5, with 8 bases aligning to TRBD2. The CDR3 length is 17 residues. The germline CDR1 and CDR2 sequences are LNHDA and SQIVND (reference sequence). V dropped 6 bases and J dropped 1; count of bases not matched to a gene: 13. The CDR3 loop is CASSSGLTSGVQETQYF. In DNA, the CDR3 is TGTGCCAGTAGCTCTGGGCTTACTAGCGGAGTCCAAGAGACCCAGTACTTC. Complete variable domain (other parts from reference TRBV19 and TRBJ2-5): DGGITQSPKYLFRKEGQNVTLSCEQNLNHDAMYWYRQDPGQGLRLIYYSQIVNDFQKGDIAEGYSVSREKKESFPLTVTSAQKNPTAFYLCASSSGLTSGVQETQYFGPGTRLLVL.

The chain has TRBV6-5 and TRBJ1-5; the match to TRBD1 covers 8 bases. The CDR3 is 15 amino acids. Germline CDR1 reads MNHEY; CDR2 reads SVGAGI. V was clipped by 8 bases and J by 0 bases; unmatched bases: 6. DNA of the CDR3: TGTGCCAGCGACTCAGGGGGCTTTAGCAATCAGCCCCAGCATTTT. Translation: CASDSGGFSNQPQHF.